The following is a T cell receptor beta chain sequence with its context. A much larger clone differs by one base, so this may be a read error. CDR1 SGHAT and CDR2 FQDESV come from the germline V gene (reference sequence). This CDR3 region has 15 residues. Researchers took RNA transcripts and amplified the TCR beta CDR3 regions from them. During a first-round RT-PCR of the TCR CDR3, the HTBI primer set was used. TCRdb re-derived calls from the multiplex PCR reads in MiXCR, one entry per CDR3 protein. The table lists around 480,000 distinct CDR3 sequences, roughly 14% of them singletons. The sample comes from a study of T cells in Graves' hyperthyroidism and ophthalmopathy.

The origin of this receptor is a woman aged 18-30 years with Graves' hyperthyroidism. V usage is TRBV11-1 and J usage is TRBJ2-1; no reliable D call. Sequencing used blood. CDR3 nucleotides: TGTGCCAGCAGCTTAAAAGGGCGCTCCTACAGTGAGCAGTTCTTC. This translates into CASSLKGRSYSEQFF.